What follows is one T cell receptor beta chain and its context. These data originate in a study of blood T cell repertoires in COVID-19. Overall study: Both acute and convalescent COVID-19 samples were obtained from the United States, Italy and Spain.

Authors' methods: Amplified reference gene primers provided the basis for estimating nucleated cell counts. Repertoires were generated with immunoSEQ multiplex PCR, while TCRdb's copy carries only in-frame clones and drops some. V and J calls and clone size come straight from that table; D and trimming were deduced from the DNA. The sample has 280,000 or so clones; roughly 85% are singletons. The CDR3 runs to 16 residues. With 0 bases clipped from V and 6 bases from J, the junction kept 7 bases outside the gene matches. CDR1 is LNHNV and CDR2 is YYDKDF in the germline V gene (reference sequence). Sequenced sample: peripheral blood. This receptor was obtained from a human donor in a cohort sampled during active COVID-19. This sequence joins TRBV15 and TRBJ2-3; 9 bases line up with TRBD2. The DNA for the CDR3 is TGTGCCACCAGCAGAGACCTAGCGGGGTGGAGCGATACGCAGTATTTT. Protein product: CATSRDLAGWSDTQYF.